The T cell receptor (beta chain) described here comes from a study of blood T cell repertoires in COVID-19. Turning to the study itself: The analysed material was cDNA or gDNA that came from T cells, B-cell-depleted T cells, or PBMCs.

This table comes from immunoSEQ multiplex PCR, and its TCRdb copy is limited to in-frame clones, with some not included. The sample consists of 470,000 or so clones, about 85% of them appearing once. Trimming removed 4 bases at V and 6 bases at J, with 15 bases between. CDR3 length equals 14 residues. Germline CDR1 and CDR2: SGHRS and YFSETQ. The receptor comes from a woman aged 18-30 years with acute COVID-19. Sequenced material: PBMCs or T cells enriched from blood (not recorded which). The chain is built from TRBV5-1 and TRBJ2-3, with D maybe TRBD1 (5 bases). In DNA form, the CDR3 reads TGCGCCAGCAGCATCAACGACAGTCAGGATACGCAGTATTTT. Amino acid sequence: CASSINDSQDTQYF.